This T cell receptor beta chain was identified during a study of blood T cells in healthy people across ages. Study-wide results and limits: Per-million-T-cell TCR beta diversity fell roughly linearly with age.

Of note for this clonotype: Its antigen is not identified.

Every donor gave approximately 10 milliliters of peripheral blood. Together with a sample-barcoded 5' primer, a J-beta primer mix was included in a second PCR lasting about 6 to 11 cycles. A 12-random-nucleotide template-switch adaptor tagged each cDNA molecule. TCRdb reprocessed the 5' RACE reads with MiXCR, giving one entry per CDR3 protein. This table has 1.5 million to 2 million distinct CDR3 sequences, roughly 30% appearing once. The CDR3 has 13 residues. Per germline, CDR1 DFQATT and CDR2 SNEGSKA (reference sequence). The sample comprised blood. The rearrangement links TRBV20-1 to TRBJ2-4; D unresolved. With the DNA end fitting TRBJ2-7 better, the J assignment may be wrong. This sequence originates from a woman aged 30 to 39 in good health. This CDR3 reads CSASGRSAYEQYF. In nucleotides, the CDR3 is TGCAGTGCTAGTGGTCGGTCGGCCTACGAGCAGTACTTC.